Sequencing of this T cell receptor beta chain was carried out in a study of T cells in Graves' hyperthyroidism and ophthalmopathy. V gave up 3 bases and J gave up 1 base, with 13 bases separating them. Germline values: CDR1 SGDLS, CDR2 YYNGEE. The CDR3 is made up of 16 amino acids. Diagnoses were established using clinical symptoms, serum thyroxine and TRAb, thyroid ultrasound and orbital computed tomography. It was RNA transcripts that yielded the amplified TCR beta CDR3 regions. The HTBI primer set drove a first-round RT-PCR of the TCR CDR3. TCRdb processed the multiplex PCR reads anew with MiXCR; each CDR3 protein has one entry. Of hundreds of thousands of distinct CDR3 sequences listed, over 12% are singletons. Only a few counts were recorded for this clonotype. Its antigen is not known. Study observations and caveats: A model of 13 V-J pairs discriminated ophthalmopathy from stable hyperthyroidism. Within blood appeared most thyroid clonotypes that had expanded above 0.001.

The material sequenced was blood. This receptor was obtained from a woman in her thirties or forties with Graves' ophthalmopathy. V usage is TRBV9 and J usage is TRBJ2-2, with D possibly matching TRBD1 (5 bases). CDR3 sequence (DNA): TGTGCCAGCAGCGGCACGGACACACTGAACACCGGGGAGCTGTTTTTT. Translated, it gives CASSGTDTLNTGELFF.